A selection of T cell receptor beta chains follows, all from one sample in a study of OX40 agonist ivuxolimab in advanced cancers. Here immunoSEQ multiplex PCR was the method, and the copy in TCRdb shows in-frame clones only, minus some. The table has fewer than 200,000 clones, roughly 92% seen once; the top ten hold approximately 0.3%. Sequences were derived from CD4+ or CD8+ T cells sorted from blood, sampled in a trial of the OX40 agonist ivuxolimab. These receptors all stem from an adult with an advanced solid tumor such as melanoma, head and neck, liver or kidney cancer. CDR3s include the opening cysteine and the closing phenylalanine or tryptophan. The D gene is left open where the match is weak.

V gene: TRBV5-1; D gene: .; J gene: TRBJ2-1; CDR3 DNA: TGCGCCAGCAGCTTGGAGCGGACGTGGAATGAGGAGCAGTTCTTC; CDR3 protein: CASSLERTWNEEQFF
V gene: TRBV7-2; D gene: TRBD2; J gene: TRBJ2-7; CDR3 DNA: TGTGCCAGCAGCTCTCTAGCGGGAGTATACGAGCAGTACTTC; CDR3 protein: CASSSLAGVYEQYF
V gene: TRBV6-5; D gene: .; J gene: TRBJ1-1; CDR3 DNA: TGTGCCAGCAGTCGGACAGCGAACACTGAAGCTTTCTTT; CDR3 protein: CASSRTANTEAFF
V gene: TRBV11-2; D gene: .; J gene: TRBJ1-1; CDR3 DNA: TGTGCCAGCAGCTTAGATCGGGTCAGGGCTAACACTGAAGCTTTCTTT; CDR3 protein: CASSLDRVRANTEAFF
V gene: TRBV6-1; D gene: .; J gene: TRBJ2-7; CDR3 DNA: TGTGCCAGCAGCCCCGGACAGCGCCTGGGGCAGTACTTC; CDR3 protein: CASSPGQRLGQYF
V gene: TRBV11-2; D gene: .; J gene: TRBJ2-1; CDR3 DNA: TGTGCCAGCAGCTTTAGCCGTAACAATGAGCAGTTCTTC; CDR3 protein: CASSFSRNNEQFF
V gene: TRBV5-1; D gene: .; J gene: TRBJ2-7; CDR3 DNA: TGCGCCAGCAGTTTTCCGGAAGGGGAACAGTACTTC; CDR3 protein: CASSFPEGEQYF
V gene: TRBV6-1; D gene: .; J gene: TRBJ1-1; CDR3 DNA: TGTGCCAGCAGTGAAGTTGGGGGGGTGAACACTGAAGCTTTCTTT; CDR3 protein: CASSEVGGVNTEAFF
V gene: TRBV7-8; D gene: .; J gene: TRBJ1-1; CDR3 DNA: TGTGCCAGCAGCGATGGAAGACAAGCCCTGGACACTGAAGCTTTCTTT; CDR3 protein: CASSDGRQALDTEAFF
V gene: TRBV9; D gene: .; J gene: TRBJ1-5; CDR3 DNA: TGTGCCAGCAGCGTAGACCCCAATCAGCCCCAGCATTTT; CDR3 protein: CASSVDPNQPQHF
V gene: TRBV6-1; D gene: TRBD2; J gene: TRBJ2-1; CDR3 DNA: TGTGCCAGCAATTCCGGGACTAGCGGGGCCGATGAGCAGTTCTTC; CDR3 protein: CASNSGTSGADEQFF
V gene: TRBV28; D gene: TRBD1; J gene: TRBJ1-4; CDR3 DNA: TGTGCCAGCAGCCTCCTAGGTACAGGGGGGTTCCGGGAAAAACTGTTTTTT; CDR3 protein: CASSLLGTGGFREKLFF